This T cell receptor beta chain was recovered during a study of blood T cell repertoires in COVID-19 (dated by TCRdb to the early 2020s). Regarding the complete study: The collaborator samples originated in the United States, Italy and Spain and spanned the acute and convalescent phases of COVID-19. The prospective study material was composed of cDNA or gDNA derived from T cells, B-cell-depleted T cells, or PBMCs. The dataset comprised deeply sampled blood TCRbeta repertoires from subjects exposed to, actively infected with, or recovered from COVID-19. The repertoires were released in a freely available public database meant as a resource for research on the immune response to SARS-CoV-2. The samples were drawn from the first 160 participants of the ongoing ImmuneRACE study and from about 1,200 subjects provided by 6 global collaborators. A de-identified subject ID, COVID-19 status, age in years and sex were almost always included in the sample metadata. HLA class I and class II types, where available, came from metadata supplied by the sample provider rather than from assay-based typing. Beyond this particular receptor, the publication reports: Clinical and demographic metadata were provided uncurated, with the amount varying by source and participant.

A word on this clone: Its antigen is still unknown. It has no much larger one-base neighbor in the sample; base qualities were not kept.

One collaborating source in Seattle enrolled patients during active infection and followed them longitudinally through the course of disease. Whole blood was collected in K2EDTA tubes by collaborating institutions according to the institutions' own protocols. For TCRbeta analysis, collaborator samples were shipped as frozen whole blood, as isolated PBMCs, or as DNA extracted from either sample type. TCRbeta CDR3 regions were amplified from genomic DNA by means of the immunoSEQ Assay, a bias-controlled multiplex PCR. Per the authors' processing: Within the assay, amplification of reference gene primers was used to estimate how many nucleated cells each sample contained. Sequence reads were collapsed and filtered to measure the absolute abundance of every unique TCRbeta CDR3 rearrangement. For each sample, productive Simpson clonality was calculated by taking the square root of Simpson's diversity index across productive rearrangements. TCRdb re-hosts the immuneACCESS table, in-frame sequences only. Its copies lack some clones; in the studies checked, an unresolved V gene accounts for under half of them, and the cause for the rest is not known. V and J calls and clone size are as listed in that table; D and trimming were resolved from the DNA. This sample gives roughly 200,000 clones in total; roughly four fifths of them show up just once. The top ten constitute 8% to 13% of the sample.

Trimming at the junction amounts to 8 bases on V and 0 bases on J, and the germline ends lie 9 bases apart. The CDR3 numbers 13 residues from cysteine through phenylalanine. The CDR3 DNA has 39 bases and is translated from base 1. The material sequenced was peripheral blood. This receptor was identified in a middle-aged woman with COVID-19, enrolled during active disease. The sequence links TRBV12-3 or TRBV12-4 to TRBJ2-3; the D gene is possibly TRBD2, with 5 bases matching. The CDR3 reads as follows: CASSTTSTDTQYF. The nucleotides read TGTGCCAGCTCGACTACTAGCACAGATACGCAGTATTTT.